This T cell receptor beta chain was sequenced for a study of cytomegalovirus exposure and HLA in healthy donors. General study points: Later on, analysis showed that most CMV-associated TCR beta chains appeared to be HLA-restricted.

A note on this clone: Its cognate antigen is unknown.

Amplification used 60 Vbeta primers and 13 Jbeta primers. Repertoires were generated with immunoSEQ multiplex PCR, while TCRdb's copy carries only in-frame clones and drops some. The table records approximately 240,000 clones, around 89% of them present only once. Trimming stripped 5 bases from V and 5 bases from J, with 7 bases between. CDR3 length equals 12 residues. The germline V gene has CDR1 SGHNT and CDR2 YYREEE (reference sequence). Sequencing input: PBMCs. The TCR comes from a woman between 18 and 29 years old in good health and CMV-seronegative. The J gene is TRBJ2-2, the V gene TRBV5-4; D is uncertain. CDR3 loop: CASRPGTGELFF. CDR3 coding DNA: TGTGCCAGCAGACCGGGTACCGGGGAGCTGTTTTTT. The full variable domain, its missing parts supplied by reference TRBV5-4 and TRBJ2-2, is ETGVTQSPTHLIKTRGQQVTLRCSSQSGHNTVSWYQQALGQGPQFIFQYYREEENGRGNFPPRFSGLQFPNYSSELNVNALELDDSALYLCASRPGTGELFFGEGSRLTVL.